This TCR beta chain is drawn from a study of blood T cell repertoires in COVID-19. Whole-study context: COVID-19 samples collected from the United States, Italy and Spain covered acute and convalescent phases. Sample material is recorded as cDNA or gDNA derived from T cells, B-cell-depleted T cells, or PBMCs.

The CDR3 totals 16 residues. V lost 7 bases to trimming and J lost 0 bases, with 15 bases between them. The germline V gene has CDR1 LNHDA and CDR2 SQIVND (reference sequence). Per the authors' pipeline: Amplification of reference gene primers was used by the study to estimate nucleated cell counts. Here immunoSEQ multiplex PCR was the method, and the copy in TCRdb shows in-frame clones only, minus some. V and J calls and clone size are copied from that table; D and trimming were computed from the DNA. The sample lists around 250,000 clones, more than 70% occurring once. The sample taken for sequencing was peripheral blood. The source is a woman aged 18-30 years with acute or convalescent COVID-19. This sequence joins TRBV19 and TRBJ2-2, with D possibly TRBD1 on 7 matching bases. The CDR3 spells CASTTRGTANTGELFF. The CDR3 DNA is TGTGCCAGTACCACCCGGGGGACAGCGAACACCGGGGAGCTGTTTTTT.